A selection of T cell receptor beta chains follows, all from one sample in a study of blood T cell repertoires in COVID-19. The table came from immunoSEQ multiplex PCR; TCRdb's copy has only in-frame clones and leaves some out. Of over 80,000 clones listed, approximately 79% are singletons. The sample taken for sequencing was peripheral blood. Receptors were obtained from a man aged 70 or older with COVID-19, enrolled during active disease. Each CDR3 is given with its conserved first and last residue. The D gene is left open where the match is weak. A row's size may be missing; if present it is once, few, many or a size class.

>TRBD2|-|TRBJ2-1|TRBV18
CASSPPGLADYNEQFF
TGTGCCAGCTCACCACCGGGACTAGCGGACTACAATGAGCAGTTCTTC
>-|-|TRBJ2-5|TRBV19
CASSKMSRSPAETQYF
TGTGCCAGTAGTAAGATGAGCAGGTCACCCGCGGAGACCCAGTACTTC
>-|-|TRBJ2-3|TRBV24-1
CATSDWAGFTDTQYF
TGTGCCACCAGTGATTGGGCAGGGTTCACAGATACGCAGTATTTT
>-|-|TRBJ1-6|TRBV6-5
CASSYPQVNSPLHF
TGTGCCAGCAGTTATCCCCAGGTTAATTCACCCCTCCACTTT
>TRBD1|-|TRBJ2-5|TRBV10-3
CAISGPGQGAKETQYF
TGTGCCATCAGTGGACCGGGACAGGGGGCGAAGGAGACCCAGTACTTC
>-|-|TRBJ2-5|TRBV28
CASMRLNQETQYF
TGTGCCAGCATGCGACTCAACCAAGAGACCCAGTACTTC
>-|-|TRBJ2-7|TRBV24-1
CATSAAGYYEQYF
TGTGCCACCAGTGCAGCAGGATACTACGAGCAGTACTTC
>-|few|TRBJ1-2|TRBV7-2
CASSPPWGDYGYTF
TGTGCCAGCAGCCCCCCTTGGGGCGATTATGGCTACACCTTC
>-|-|TRBJ1-5|TRBV28
CASNLSGGGNQPQHF
TGTGCCAGCAACCTTTCGGGGGGCGGCAATCAGCCCCAGCATTTT
>-|-|TRBJ2-1|TRBV14
CASSPALREFYNEQFF
TGTGCCAGCAGCCCCGCTCTACGGGAGTTCTACAATGAGCAGTTCTTC
>-|-|TRBJ2-3|TRBV5-6
CASSPDRWGADTQYF
TGTGCCAGCAGCCCAGACAGGTGGGGCGCAGATACGCAGTATTTT
>TRBD2|-|TRBJ2-7|TRBV4-1
CASSHPGLGPYEQYF
TGCGCCAGCAGCCACCCGGGACTAGGACCCTACGAGCAGTACTTC
>-|once|TRBJ1-3|TRBV28
CASSVAGVGNTIYF
TGTGCCAGCAGCGTCGCAGGGGTCGGAAACACCATATATTTT
>TRBD1|-|TRBJ2-5|TRBV19
CASSIGTARQETQYF
TGTGCCAGTAGTATCGGGACAGCGAGGCAAGAGACCCAGTACTTC
>TRBD1|-|TRBJ2-3|TRBV24-1
CATSDLRDRDPDTQYF
TGTGCCACCAGTGATTTAAGGGACAGGGACCCAGATACGCAGTATTTT
>-|-|TRBJ1-6|TRBV13
CASSLVGRGSPLHF
TGTGCCAGCAGCTTAGTAGGGAGGGGTTCACCCCTCCACTTT
>TRBD2|-|TRBJ2-7|TRBV27
CASSIGLAGVGEQYF
TGTGCCAGCAGTATCGGACTAGCGGGAGTAGGCGAGCAGTACTTC
>-|-|TRBJ2-7|TRBV6-5
CASSYSINSYEQYF
TGTGCCAGCAGTTACTCGATAAACAGCTACGAGCAGTACTTC
>-|-|TRBJ2-7|TRBV28
CASQRGGSTYEQYF
TGTGCCAGCCAACGTGGAGGGTCCACCTACGAGCAGTACTTC
>TRBD2|-|TRBJ2-1|TRBV19
CASSVRLARPDNEQFF
TGTGCCAGTAGTGTAAGACTAGCGCGGCCTGACAATGAGCAGTTCTTC
>-|-|TRBJ2-1|TRBV9
CASSVAVFINEQFF
TGTGCCAGCAGCGTAGCAGTTTTCATCAATGAGCAGTTCTTC
>-|-|TRBJ2-1|TRBV9
CASSDGGSAYNEQFF
TGTGCCAGCAGCGACGGCGGAAGCGCCTACAATGAGCAGTTCTTC
>-|many|TRBJ1-1|TRBV4-3
CASSQDRNTEAFF
TGCGCCAGCAGCCAAGACAGGAACACTGAAGCTTTCTTT
>TRBD2|once|TRBJ2-1|TRBV6-2/TRBV6-3
CASSLGTSGISSQFF
TGTGCCAGCAGCCTCGGGACTAGCGGGATATCTTCGCAGTTCTTC
>-|-|TRBJ1-1|TRBV5-1
CASRVTLNTEAFF
TGCGCCAGCAGGGTTACTTTGAACACTGAAGCTTTCTTT
>TRBD2|once|TRBJ2-2|TRBV7-3
CASSLSGVVTGELFF
TGTGCCAGCAGCCTGAGCGGGGTGGTCACCGGGGAGCTGTTTTTT
>TRBD2|-|TRBJ2-5|TRBV6-5
CASSYGGRAQETQYF
TGTGCCAGCAGTTACGGCGGGAGGGCCCAAGAGACCCAGTACTTC
>-|few|TRBJ2-7|TRBV28
CASRTDSSYEQYF
TGTGCCAGCAGAACGGACAGCTCCTACGAGCAGTACTTC
>-|few|TRBJ2-7|TRBV6-5
CATALGTGDYEQYF
TGTGCCACCGCCCTGGGGACGGGGGATTACGAGCAGTACTTC
>TRBD1|few|TRBJ2-3|TRBV5-4
CASSKGQGAKDTQYF
TGTGCCAGCAGCAAGGGACAGGGGGCGAAAGATACGCAGTATTTT
>-|few|TRBJ1-2|TRBV4-1
CASSQGAGSYGYTF
TGCGCCAGCAGCCAAGGGGCCGGGAGCTATGGCTACACCTTC
>-|-|TRBJ2-6|TRBV19
CASTSTGTGANVLTF
TGTGCCAGTACCTCGACGGGGACTGGGGCCAACGTCCTGACTTTC
>-|-|TRBJ2-7|TRBV10-1
CASSGLSRSSYEQYF
TGCGCCAGCAGCGGACTGAGCCGAAGCTCCTACGAGCAGTACTTC
>-|few|TRBJ1-5|TRBV27
CASRAWGGGNQPQHF
TGTGCCAGCCGCGCATGGGGGGGTGGCAATCAGCCCCAGCATTTT
>-|-|TRBJ1-1|TRBV18
CASSPQGRTEAFF
TGTGCCAGCTCACCACAGGGGCGAACTGAAGCTTTCTTT
>TRBD1|-|TRBJ2-1|TRBV2
CASSRTGGRSGSYNEQFF
TGTGCCAGCAGTAGGACAGGGGGCAGAAGCGGGTCCTACAATGAGCAGTTCTTC
>TRBD2|-|TRBJ2-7|TRBV6-6
CASSPDSGGSPYEQYF
TGTGCCAGCAGTCCCGACAGCGGGGGCTCACCCTACGAGCAGTACTTC
>TRBD1|-|TRBJ1-1|TRBV5-4
CASSTTGDTEAFF
TGTGCCAGCAGCACAACAGGGGACACTGAAGCTTTCTTT
>-|-|TRBJ1-5|TRBV6-5
CASITTGGSQPQHF
TGTGCCAGCATCACGACGGGGGGATCTCAGCCCCAGCATTTT
>TRBD2|-|TRBJ2-3|TRBV19
CASSPSSGPNQRTQYF
TGTGCCAGTAGTCCCTCTAGCGGGCCAAATCAACGTACGCAGTATTTT
>-|-|TRBJ1-5|TRBV15
CATSRGASVNQPQHF
TGTGCCACCAGCAGAGGGGCGTCTGTCAATCAGCCCCAGCATTTT
>TRBD2|few|TRBJ2-1|TRBV30
CAWSTEGGRAKEQFF
TGTGCCTGGAGTACTGAGGGCGGGAGGGCCAAGGAGCAGTTCTTC
>-|-|TRBJ2-7|TRBV19
CASSRELSSYEQYF
TGTGCCAGTAGTAGAGAACTGAGCTCCTACGAGCAGTACTTC
>TRBD2|-|TRBJ2-5|TRBV4-2
CASSFRTSGSGETQYF
TGTGCCAGCAGCTTCAGGACTAGCGGGAGCGGGGAGACCCAGTACTTC
>-|few|TRBJ2-7|TRBV6-5
CASSSAWQGSHEQYF
TGTGCCAGCAGTTCCGCCTGGCAGGGGTCCCACGAGCAGTACTTC
>TRBD1|-|TRBJ2-7|TRBV29-1
CSAAPGQGIGLGYEQYF
TGCAGCGCTGCCCCGGGACAGGGTATTGGATTGGGATACGAGCAGTACTTC
>-|once|TRBJ1-5|TRBV4-2
CASSQDLTAYSNQPQHF
TGTGCCAGCAGCCAAGATCTGACAGCTTATAGCAATCAGCCCCAGCATTTT
>-|few|TRBJ1-4|TRBV7-2
CASSSQGWEGKLFF
TGTGCCAGCAGCTCACAGGGCTGGGAAGGAAAACTGTTTTTT
>TRBD1|-|TRBJ1-4|TRBV28
CASSWDREGEKLFF
TGTGCCAGCAGTTGGGACAGGGAGGGTGAAAAACTGTTTTTT